The clone carrying this TCR beta chain has at least ten counts. This entry is derived from a study of molecular identifiers for immune sequencing clone quantification. TCRdb reprocessed the PCR reads with MiXCR, giving one entry per CDR3 protein. The sample lists about 640,000 distinct CDR3 sequences, about 20% occurring once. The CDR3 spans 14 residues. V was clipped by 5 bases and J by 3 bases; unmatched bases: 7. Germline V gene data show CDR1 as SEHNR and CDR2 as FQNEAQ (reference sequence). The chain combines TRBV7-9 with TRBJ2-7, with 7 bases that match TRBD1. Sequenced input: naive CD8+ T cells from blood, with Jurkat cell RNA spiked in. The subset is: FACS-sorted CD8+CD4-CCR7+CD45RA+ naive T cells. This sequence was found in a human donor in good health. Some libraries in this study had Jurkat cell RNA spiked in. The CDR3: CASSAQTGRYEQYF. The DNA for the CDR3 is TGTGCCAGCAGCGCTCAGACAGGGCGCTACGAGCAGTACTTC.